This T cell receptor (beta chain) was recorded in a study of T cell clonotyping in hematopoietic cell transplantation. Study-wide results and caveats: After transplant, recipient diversity fell while pathologically expanded clonotypes grew through day 180. Broader posttransplant TCR repertoire diversity was predicted by graft donor and pretransplant recipient Inverse Simpson Index values.

As to this clone: Its antigen is unknown.

V was shortened by 2 bases and J by 4 bases, with 11 bases between the two germline ends. Looked up from germline, CDR1 is LNHNV and CDR2 is YYDKDF (reference sequence). There are 15 residues in the CDR3. Sequencing was performed with immunoSEQ multiplex PCR; in TCRdb, only in-frame clones are kept and a portion is missing. The sample shows 13,000 or so clones, roughly 92% of them seen only once. This TCR was recovered from a female patient in her forties or fifties who had an allogeneic stem cell transplant from an unrelated donor, so the T cells may come from the graft donor. Some clones in this sample may be carry-over from other donors' samples. The sequencing here drew on PBMCs, taken 100 days after allogeneic stem cell transplant. The gene calls are TRBV15 and TRBJ2-2; a possible D gene is TRBD2 (5 bases). The CDR3 sequence: CATSRRRRGTGELFF. Here the CDR3 DNA reads TGTGCCACCAGCAGAAGGAGACGGGGCACCGGGGAGCTGTTTTTT.